These 10 T cell receptor beta chains were all obtained from the same sample, sequenced in a study of low-dose radiotherapy and immunotherapy resistance in tumors. Time point meaning: before trial treatment. Gene-specific TRAV and TRBV primers were used for first-strand cDNA, covering alpha and beta chains. TCRs were amplified for around 20 PCR cycles with a constant-region primer and V-primer adapter. A single record per CDR3 protein comes from TCRdb applying MiXCR to the reads. The sample lists some 88,000 distinct CDR3 sequences, 9.4% occurring once. Source: PBMCs, taken before treatment. These receptors originate from a male donor with prostate cancer.

This clonotype was counted at least ten times. The V call is TRBV28, the J call TRBJ2-5, with 7 bases fitting TRBD2. The CDR3 consists of 14 residues. V trimming: 5 bases; J trimming: 3 bases; junction bases outside the gene matches: 6. Germline CDR1 is MDHEN and CDR2 is SYDVKM. The CDR3 reads CASSPGGLKETQYF. The CDR3 coding sequence is TGTGCCAGCAGTCCGGGGGGACTAAAAGAGACCCAGTACTTC. Using reference TRBV28 and TRBJ2-5 for the parts outside the CDR3, the full variable domain is DVKVTQSSRYLVKRTGEKVFLECVQDMDHENMFWYRQDPGLGLRLIYFSYDVKMKEKGDIPEGYSVSREKKERFSLILESASTNQTSMYLCASSPGGLKETQYFGPGTRLLVL.

This clonotype was observed at least ten times. This chain uses TRBV12-3 or TRBV12-4 with TRBJ2-1; D unresolved. CDR3 size: 11 residues. Between the trimmed V and J ends, which lost 3 bases and 8 bases, there was a span of 5 bases. CDR3 DNA sequence: TGTGCCAGCAGTTTCTATCATGAGCAGTTCTTC. This translates into CASSFYHEQFF.

This clonotype came up many times. The chain is built from TRBV30 and TRBJ2-2; TRBD1 matches at 8 bases. CDR1 is GTSNPN, CDR2 SVGIG, per germline (reference sequence). This CDR3 has 14 residues. V shed 7 bases and J 6 bases; nucleotides not matched to a gene: 10. The CDR3 DNA sequence: TGTGCCTTTTCTACAGGGGGGTGGGCCGGGGAGCTGTTTTTT. Protein: CAFSTGGWAGELFF. Full variable domain (outside the CDR3, taken from reference TRBV30 and TRBJ2-2): SQTIHQWPATLVQPVGSPLSLECTVEGTSNPNLYWYRQAAGRGLQLLFYSVGIGQISSEVPQNLSASRPQDRQFILSSKKLLLSDSGFYLCAFSTGGWAGELFFGEGSRLTVL.

This clonotype was found many times. The gene calls are TRBV5-1 and TRBJ2-3; 7 bases are a match to TRBD2. V trimming: 0 bases; J trimming: 4 bases; junction bases outside the gene matches: 8. This CDR3 comprises 16 residues. Germline V lookup: CDR1 SGHRS, CDR2 YFSETQ. The CDR3 sequence is CASSLAVGTKSDTQYF. As DNA, the CDR3 is TGCGCCAGCAGCTTGGCCGTCGGGACTAAATCAGATACGCAGTATTTT.

The chain has TRBV19 and TRBJ2-1, with D perhaps TRBD2 (6 bases). Near its end, the DNA agrees better with TRBJ2-7, so the J call may be wrong. Germline V CDR1 and CDR2: LNHDA, SQIVND (reference sequence). This CDR3 is 13 amino acids long. CDR3 loop: CASSILGGDEQYF. In DNA, the CDR3 is TGTGCCAGTAGTATTTTAGGCGGGGACGAGCAGTACTTC.

This clonotype was counted at least ten times. The chain recombines TRBV24-1 with TRBJ2-1; the D call may be TRBD1 or TRBD2 (5 bases each). The CDR3 totals 16 residues. Trimming took 7 bases from V and 5 from J, leaving 20 bases between them. Germline CDR1 is KGHDR and CDR2 is SFDVKD. The chain's CDR3 is CATSEDLYGDHNEQFF. For the CDR3, the DNA is TGTGCCACCAGCGAAGATTTGTACGGGGACCACAATGAGCAGTTCTTC.

This clonotype has ten or more counts. The chain is built from TRBV12-3 or TRBV12-4 and TRBJ2-7, with no clear D. CDR3 length: 14 amino acids. Trimming took off 3 bases at V and 3 bases at J, with 12 bases between the two ends. CDR3 bases: TGTGCCAGCAGTTTCGGGCAATCGGACTACGAGCAGTACTTC. It specifies CASSFGQSDYEQYF.

In this sample, this clonotype turned up many times. The chain carries TRBV13 and TRBJ2-2; the D gene is possibly TRBD1 (6 bases). The CDR3 consists of 20 residues. Trimming cost V 0 bases and J 0 bases, with 20 bases left between them. Per the germline V gene, CDR1 is PRHDT and CDR2 is FYEKMQ (reference sequence). The CDR3: CASSLGLPNPGASNTGELFF. In nucleotides, the CDR3 is TGTGCCAGCAGCTTAGGCCTCCCTAACCCAGGGGCTTCGAACACCGGGGAGCTGTTTTTT. Based on the CDR3 plus reference TRBV13 and TRBJ2-2, the full variable domain is AAGVIQSPRHLIKEKRETATLKCYPIPRHDTVYWYQQGPGQDPQFLISFYEKMQSDKGSIPDRFSAQQFSDYHSELNMSSLELGDSALYFCASSLGLPNPGASNTGELFFGEGSRLTVL.

About this clonotype itself: A much more abundant neighbour one base away suggests this may be a read error. This chain connects TRBV3-1 to TRBJ2-1, with TRBD1 matching over 10 bases. This CDR3 comprises 14 residues. The V gene end was trimmed by 1 base and the J gene end by 10 bases; junction bases not matched to a gene: 4. The germline V gene encodes CDR1 LGHDT and CDR2 YNNKEL (reference sequence). The CDR3 DNA follows: TGTGCCAGCAGCCAAGGGGACAGGGGACTCGAGCAGTTCTTC. Protein product: CASSQGDRGLEQFF.

This clonotype was seen ten or more times. The chain recombines TRBV24-1 with TRBJ2-1, with 8 bases identical to TRBD2. Germline trimming cut 7 bases from V and 3 bases from J; bases unmatched to any gene: 4. This CDR3 region has 14 residues. In germline, CDR1 is KGHDR, CDR2 SFDVKD. As DNA, the CDR3 is TGTGCCACCAGGTCAGCGGGAGACTACAATGAGCAGTTCTTC. Translated, it gives CATRSAGDYNEQFF.